This TCR beta chain is from a study of T cell changes during pregnancy in multiple sclerosis (dated by TCRdb to between 2018 and 2020). For the wider study: The study looked at changes in the T cell repertoire across pregnancy in women with multiple sclerosis.

Library preparation employed the immunoSEQ multiplex PCR assay. TCRdb limited this immuneACCESS table to in-frame rearrangements with V and J called. A share of clones is missing; checked studies link under half to unresolved V genes, and the rest is unexplained. A total of roughly 93,000 clones appear in this sample, approximately 90% of them only once. The ten top clones hold 1.5% to 2% of the sample. This clone was observed a handful of times. Its antigen remains undetermined. Nothing much larger sits one base from this clone, and base qualities are not available. Via the germline V gene, CDR1 is LGHNA and CDR2 YSLEER. A distance of 8 bases separates the germline ends of V and J, which lose 0 bases and 2 bases respectively. Taken from cysteine to phenylalanine, the CDR3 has 15 residues. This entry keeps only the CDR3 DNA: 45 bases, framed from base 1.

This TCR was recovered from a female donor in good health, enrolled as a control in a pregnancy study. Sequencing was performed on peripheral blood, taken in the first trimester of pregnancy. This chain joins TRBV4-3 to TRBJ1-5; confidence is insufficient to name the D gene. The DNA reads TGCGCCAGCAGCCAAGAGTATCCCGGCAATCAGCCCCAGCATTTT. Its protein product is CASSQEYPGNQPQHF.